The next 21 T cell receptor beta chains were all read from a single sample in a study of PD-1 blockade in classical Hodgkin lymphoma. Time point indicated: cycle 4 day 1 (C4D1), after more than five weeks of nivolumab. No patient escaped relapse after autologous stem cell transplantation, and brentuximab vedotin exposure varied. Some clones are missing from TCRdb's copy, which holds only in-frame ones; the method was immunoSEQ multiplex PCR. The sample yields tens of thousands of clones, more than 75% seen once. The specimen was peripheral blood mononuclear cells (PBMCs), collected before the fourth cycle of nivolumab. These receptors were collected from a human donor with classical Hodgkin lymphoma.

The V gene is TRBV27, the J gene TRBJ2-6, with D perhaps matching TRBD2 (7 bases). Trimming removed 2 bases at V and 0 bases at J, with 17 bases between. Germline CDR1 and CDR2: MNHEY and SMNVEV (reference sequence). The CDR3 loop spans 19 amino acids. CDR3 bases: TGTGCCAGCAGTTTAGAGGGGGGGCCCTTCTTCTCTGGGGCCAACGTCCTGACTTTC. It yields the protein CASSLEGGPFFSGANVLTF.

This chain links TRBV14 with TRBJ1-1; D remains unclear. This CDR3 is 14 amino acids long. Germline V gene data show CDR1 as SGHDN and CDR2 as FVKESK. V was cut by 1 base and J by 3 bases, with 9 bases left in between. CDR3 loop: CASSQGAGYTEAFF. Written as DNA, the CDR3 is TGTGCCAGCAGCCAAGGGGCAGGCTACACTGAAGCTTTCTTT. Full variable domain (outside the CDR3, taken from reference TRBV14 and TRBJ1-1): EAGVTQFPSHSVIEKGQTVTLRCDPISGHDNLYWYRRVMGKEIKFLLHFVKESKQDESGMPNNRFLAERTGGTYSTLKVQPAELEDSGVYFCASSQGAGYTEAFFGQGTRLTVV.

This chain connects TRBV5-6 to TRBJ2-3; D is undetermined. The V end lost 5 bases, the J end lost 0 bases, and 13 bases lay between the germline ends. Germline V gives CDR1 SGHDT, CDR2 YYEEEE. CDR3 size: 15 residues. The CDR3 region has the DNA TGTGCCAGCAGTAATCGGTGGCAAAGCACAGATACGCAGTATTTT. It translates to CASSNRWQSTDTQYF.

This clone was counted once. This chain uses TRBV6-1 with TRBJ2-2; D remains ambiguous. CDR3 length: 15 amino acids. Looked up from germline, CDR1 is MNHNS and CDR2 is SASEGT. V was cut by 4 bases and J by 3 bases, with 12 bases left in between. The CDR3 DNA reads TGTGCCAGCAGTGTTCAACAGCAAGACACCGGGGAGCTGTTTTTT. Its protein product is CASSVQQQDTGELFF.

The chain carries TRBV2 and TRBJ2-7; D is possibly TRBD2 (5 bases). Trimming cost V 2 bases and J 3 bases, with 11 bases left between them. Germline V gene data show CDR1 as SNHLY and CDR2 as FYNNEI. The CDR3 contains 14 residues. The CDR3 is CASSEQEASYEQYF. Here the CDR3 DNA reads TGTGCCAGCAGTGAACAGGAGGCGAGCTACGAGCAGTACTTC.

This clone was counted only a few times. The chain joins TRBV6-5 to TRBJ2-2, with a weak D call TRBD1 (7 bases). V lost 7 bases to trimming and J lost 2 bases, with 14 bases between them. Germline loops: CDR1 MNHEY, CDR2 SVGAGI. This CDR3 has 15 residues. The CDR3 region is CASIQGGGNTGELFF. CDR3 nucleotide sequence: TGTGCCAGCATCCAAGGAGGGGGCAACACCGGGGAGCTGTTTTTT.

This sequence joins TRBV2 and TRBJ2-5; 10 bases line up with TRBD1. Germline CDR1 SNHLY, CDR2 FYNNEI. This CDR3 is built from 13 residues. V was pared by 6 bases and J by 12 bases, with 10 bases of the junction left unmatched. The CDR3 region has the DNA TGTGCCAGCAGGGGGACAGGGGAGGGTCTGGAGTACTTC. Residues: CASRGTGEGLEYF.

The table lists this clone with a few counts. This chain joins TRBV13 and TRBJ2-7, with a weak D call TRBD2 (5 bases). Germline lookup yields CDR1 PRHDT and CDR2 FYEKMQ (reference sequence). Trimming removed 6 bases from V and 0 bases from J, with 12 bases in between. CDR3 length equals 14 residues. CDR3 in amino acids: CASRGGSDSYEQYF. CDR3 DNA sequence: TGTGCCAGCAGGGGCGGGTCCGACTCCTACGAGCAGTACTTC.

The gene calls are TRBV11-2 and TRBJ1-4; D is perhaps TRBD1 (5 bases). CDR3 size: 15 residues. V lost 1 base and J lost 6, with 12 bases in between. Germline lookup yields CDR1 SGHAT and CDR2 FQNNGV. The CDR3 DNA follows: TGTGCCAGCAGCTTAGTTGGCAGGGAGGATGAAAAACTGTTTTTT. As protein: CASSLVGREDEKLFF.

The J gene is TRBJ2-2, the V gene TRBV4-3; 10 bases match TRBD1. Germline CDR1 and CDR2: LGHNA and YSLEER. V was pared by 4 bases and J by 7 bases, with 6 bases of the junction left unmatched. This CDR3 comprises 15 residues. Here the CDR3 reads CASSPGTGEGGELFF. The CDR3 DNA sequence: TGCGCCAGCAGCCCCGGGACAGGGGAGGGCGGGGAGCTGTTTTTT.

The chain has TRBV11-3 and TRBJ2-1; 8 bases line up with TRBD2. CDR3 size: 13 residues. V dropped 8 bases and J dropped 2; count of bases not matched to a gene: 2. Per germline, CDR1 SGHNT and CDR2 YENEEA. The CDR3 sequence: CASREGPYNEQFF. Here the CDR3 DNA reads TGTGCCAGCCGGGAGGGCCCCTACAATGAGCAGTTCTTC.

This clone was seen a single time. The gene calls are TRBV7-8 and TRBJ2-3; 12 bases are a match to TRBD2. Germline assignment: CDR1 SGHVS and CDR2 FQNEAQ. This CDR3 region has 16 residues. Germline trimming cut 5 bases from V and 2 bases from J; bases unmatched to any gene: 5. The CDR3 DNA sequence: TGTGCCAGCAGCCCCAGACTAGCGGGGGACACAGATACGCAGTATTTT. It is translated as CASSPRLAGDTDTQYF.

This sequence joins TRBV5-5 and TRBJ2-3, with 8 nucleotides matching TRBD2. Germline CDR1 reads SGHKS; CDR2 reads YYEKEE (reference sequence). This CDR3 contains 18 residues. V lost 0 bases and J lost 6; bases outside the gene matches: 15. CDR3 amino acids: CASSLAPGSLADWDTQYF. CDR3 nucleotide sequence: TGTGCCAGCAGCTTGGCGCCGGGTTCACTAGCGGACTGGGATACGCAGTATTTT.

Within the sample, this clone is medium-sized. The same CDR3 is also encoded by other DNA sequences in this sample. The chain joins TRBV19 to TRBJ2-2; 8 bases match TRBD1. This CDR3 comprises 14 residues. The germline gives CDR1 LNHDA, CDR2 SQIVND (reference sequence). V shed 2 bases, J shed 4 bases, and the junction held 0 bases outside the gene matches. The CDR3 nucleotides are TGTGCCAGTAGTATACAGGGGGCCACCGGGGAGCTGTTTTTT. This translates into CASSIQGATGELFF.

CDR3 in amino acids: CASSHRDNSYTF. The CDR3 DNA sequence: TGTGCCAGCAGCCACCGGGACAATAGCTACACCTTC. The chain uses TRBV4-2 and TRBJ1-2; D may be TRBD1 (6 bases). The CDR3 totals 12 residues. CDR1 and CDR2 (germline): LGHNA, YNFKEQ. With 3 bases removed from V and 9 bases from J, the gap between germline ends came to 11 bases.

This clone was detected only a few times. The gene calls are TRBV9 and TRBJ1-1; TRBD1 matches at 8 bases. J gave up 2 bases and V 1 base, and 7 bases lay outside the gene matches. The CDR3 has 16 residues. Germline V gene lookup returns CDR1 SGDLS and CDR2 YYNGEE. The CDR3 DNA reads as TGTGCCAGCAGCGTATGGGACAGGCTTACCAACACTGAAGCTTTCTTT. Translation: CASSVWDRLTNTEAFF.

The CDR3 protein is CASSDTAGANVLTF. The CDR3 DNA reads TGTGCCAGCAGTGACACAGCTGGGGCCAACGTCCTGACTTTC. The chain is built from TRBV14 and TRBJ2-6, with D unresolved. Trimming left V 6 bases short and J 2 bases short, with 8 bases between. The CDR3 length is 14 residues. CDR1 is SGHDN, CDR2 FVKESK, per germline.

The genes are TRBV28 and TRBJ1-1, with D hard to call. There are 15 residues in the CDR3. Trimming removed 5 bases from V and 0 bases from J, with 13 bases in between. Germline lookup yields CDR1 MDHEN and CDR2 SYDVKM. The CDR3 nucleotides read TGTGCCAGCAGTCCCGCGGGGAGGCTGAACACTGAAGCTTTCTTT. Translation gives CASSPAGRLNTEAFF.

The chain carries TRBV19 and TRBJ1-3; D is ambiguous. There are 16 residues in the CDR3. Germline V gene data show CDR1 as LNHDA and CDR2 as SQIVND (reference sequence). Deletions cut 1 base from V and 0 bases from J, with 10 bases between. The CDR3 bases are TGTGCCAGTAGTATAGTTCACAGCTCCTCTGGAAACACCATATATTTT. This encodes CASSIVHSSSGNTIYF.

The CDR3 DNA sequence: TGCAGTGCTAGAAACAATGAGCAGTTCTTC. Translation gives CSARNNEQFF. This chain uses TRBV20-1 with TRBJ2-1; D unclear. The CDR3 has 10 amino acids. Trimming took 2 bases from V and 5 from J, leaving 1 base between them. Germline V gene data show CDR1 as DFQATT and CDR2 as SNEGSKA (reference sequence).

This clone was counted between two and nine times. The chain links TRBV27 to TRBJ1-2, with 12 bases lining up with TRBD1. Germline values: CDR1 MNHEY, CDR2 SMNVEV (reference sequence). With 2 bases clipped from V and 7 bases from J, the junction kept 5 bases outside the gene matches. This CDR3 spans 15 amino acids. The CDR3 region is CASSLAGQGASGYTF. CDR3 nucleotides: TGTGCCAGCAGTTTAGCGGGACAGGGGGCGAGTGGCTACACCTTC.